The entry that follows covers one T cell receptor (beta chain) sequence. In its sample, this clone was seen once. Its antigen specificity is not known. No quality values exist for individual bases; no much larger clone is one base distant. Participants in the prospective study were enrolled through a virtual design, were aged roughly 18 to 90 years, and lived in roughly 24 United States geographic areas. To assign participants to cohorts, the prospective study relied on clinical history that participants themselves reported in a screening survey and a study questionnaire. Exposed participants were defined as having been in contact with someone with a PCR-confirmed or clinician-diagnosed COVID-19 case within 2 weeks of study entry. Each participant in the prospective study had whole blood, serum and a nasopharyngeal or oropharyngeal swab collected by mobile phlebotomists. Additional blood draws and questionnaires over an approximately two-month period could optionally be provided by prospective study participants. Before DNA extraction, prospective study blood samples were shipped either frozen or at room temperature.

Relative to germline, V is missing 3 bases and J is missing 1 base, with 2 bases of the junction outside any gene match. The CDR3, from cysteine to phenylalanine, totals 15 residues. Just the 45-base CDR3 DNA is kept, in frame starting at base 1. From a lookup of the germline V gene (reference sequence), CDR1 and CDR2 are LNHDA and SQIVND. The entry originates in a study of blood T cell repertoires in COVID-19 (dated by TCRdb to 2018 to 2021). The study in broad terms: The collaborator samples originated in the United States, Italy and Spain and spanned the acute and convalescent phases of COVID-19. The dataset comprised deeply sampled blood TCRbeta repertoires from subjects exposed to, actively infected with, or recovered from COVID-19. Where available, HLA class I and class II types were obtained from metadata supplied by the sample provider rather than from assay-based typing. The material from the prospective study consisted of cDNA or gDNA derived from T cells, B-cell-depleted T cells, or PBMCs. The sample metadata nearly always contained a de-identified subject ID, COVID-19 status, age in years and sex. The samples were drawn from two sources: the first 160 participants of the ongoing ImmuneRACE study, and 950 to 1,500 subjects contributed by 6 global collaborators. The repertoires were made available in a free public database intended to serve as a resource for research on the immune response to SARS-CoV-2. Broad study findings and their caveats: Clinical and demographic metadata were provided uncurated, with the amount varying by source and participant.

TCRbeta CDR3 regions were amplified from genomic DNA using the immunoSEQ Assay, a bias-controlled multiplex PCR. As for the original processing: Nucleated cell counts per sample were estimated from amplification of reference gene primers within the assay. To quantify the absolute abundance of each unique TCRbeta CDR3 rearrangement, sequence reads were collapsed and filtered. For each sample, productive Simpson clonality was calculated by taking the square root of Simpson's diversity index across productive rearrangements. Drawn from immuneACCESS, this table holds only the in-frame rearrangements with V and J called that TCRdb kept. Clones are partly lost; checked studies trace under half to an unresolved V gene and leave the rest unexplained. V and J calls and clone size are those listed in that table; D and trimming were worked out from the DNA. The sample table shows around 200,000 clones, and 75% to 90% are seen once. Jointly, the top ten make up 3.5% to 5.5% of the sample.

The sequence links TRBV19 to TRBJ2-2, with TRBD1 identical over 7 junction bases. This sequence originates from a woman in her 30s who had been exposed to COVID-19. What was sequenced was PBMCs or T cells enriched from blood (not recorded which). At the DNA level, the sequence is TGTGCCAGTAGTATCTACAGGGGGAACACCGGGGAGCTGTTTTTT. This codes for CASSIYRGNTGELFF. Outside the CDR3, residues come from the reference TRBV19 and TRBJ2-2 proteins, so the full variable domain is: DGGITQSPKYLFRKEGQNVTLSCEQNLNHDAMYWYRQDPGQGLRLIYYSQIVNDFQKGDIAEGYSVSREKKESFPLTVTSAQKNPTAFYLCASSIYRGNTGELFFGEGSRLTVL.